This T cell receptor (beta chain) was profiled in a study of T cell responses to AZD1222 COVID-19 vaccine. Findings and limits, study-wide: No day 14 peak samples; only post-peak repertoires were characterized.

Sequencing used immunoSEQ multiplex PCR; TCRdb keeps in-frame clones, though not all of them. This sample carries tens of thousands of clones, about three quarters of them seen once, and the ten largest clones take approximately 25%. Germline CDR1 and CDR2: MNHEY and SMNVEV (reference sequence). The CDR3 length is 13 residues. V lost 6 bases and J lost 10, with 13 bases in between. As concerns this clone: Its target is not known.

The TCR originated in an adult who received the MenACWY meningococcal vaccine as a control. This specimen consisted of peripheral blood, obtained 28 days after the second dose of the MenACWY control vaccine. V is TRBV27 and J is TRBJ1-6; tentatively, D is TRBD1 (5 bases). The CDR3 is CASSLTALSPLHF. The CDR3 bases are TGTGCCAGCAGCCTGACAGCGTTATCACCCCTCCACTTT.